These 27 T cell receptor beta chains were sequenced from one sample in a study of response to subunit inactivated influenza vaccine. TCRdb called the RT-PCR reads again in MiXCR, with one record for every CDR3 protein. The sample shows about 650,000 distinct CDR3 sequences, less than 15% of them seen only once. The sample consisted of PBMCs from blood, taken 14 to 15 days before vaccination. The source is a man aged 50-60 years who received an inactivated influenza vaccine.

This clonotype was detected many times. V usage is TRBV2 and J usage is TRBJ2-1, with TRBD1 matching over 7 bases. Germline V gives CDR1 SNHLY, CDR2 FYNNEI. The CDR3 contains 14 residues. V trimming: 7 bases; J trimming: 0 bases; junction bases outside the gene matches: 3. CDR3 sequence reads: CASKGDSSYNEQFF. The CDR3 DNA follows: TGTGCCAGCAAAGGGGACAGCTCCTACAATGAGCAGTTCTTC. The whole variable domain, remainder taken from reference TRBV2 and TRBJ2-1, is EPEVTQTPSHQVTQMGQEVILRCVPISNHLYFYWYRQILGQKVEFLVSFYNNEISEKSEIFDDQFSVERPDGSNFTLKIRSTKLEDSAMYFCASKGDSSYNEQFFGPGTRLTVL.

This clonotype was detected only a few times. The chain combines TRBV14 with TRBJ2-1; D not resolved. CDR3 length: 14 residues. V lost 1 base and J 2 bases, leaving 6 bases between the germline ends. The germline V gene has CDR1 SGHDN and CDR2 FVKESK. The CDR3, as DNA: TGTGCCAGCAGCCAAGCCCCCCCCTACAATGAGCAGTTCTTC. Residues: CASSQAPPYNEQFF.

The V call is TRBV11-2, the J call TRBJ2-3; 8 nucleotides match TRBD1. This CDR3 contains 17 residues. With 1 base clipped from V and 2 bases from J, the junction kept 8 bases outside the gene matches. The V gene's germline CDR1 is SGHAT and CDR2 FQNNGV. The CDR3 spells CASSLGVRTGNTDTQYF. CDR3 sequence (DNA): TGTGCCAGCAGCTTAGGGGTCCGGACAGGGAACACAGATACGCAGTATTTT. Supplemented by reference TRBV11-2 and TRBJ2-3, the full variable domain reads EAGVAQSPRYKIIEKRQSVAFWCNPISGHATLYWYQQILGQGPKLLIQFQNNGVVDDSQLPKDRFSAERLKGVDSTLKIQPAKLEDSAVYLCASSLGVRTGNTDTQYFGPGTRLTVL.

This clonotype was detected only a few times. The chain has TRBV11-1 and TRBJ1-4; 7 bases line up with TRBD1. This CDR3 is 20 amino acids long. Germline V gene sequence: CDR1 SGHAT, CDR2 FQDESV (reference sequence). The J segment lost 0 bases and the V segment lost 5 bases, leaving 18 bases of the junction unmatched. CDR3 DNA sequence: TGTGCCAGCAGCCCTTCGATGGTGACAGGGCAAGGGGCAACTAATGAAAAACTGTTTTTT. This gives the protein CASSPSMVTGQGATNEKLFF.

A few counts support this clonotype. The rearrangement uses TRBV27 and TRBJ2-3, with TRBD1 matching 7 bases. Germline loops: CDR1 MNHEY, CDR2 SMNVEV (reference sequence). With 5 bases clipped from V and 6 bases from J, the junction kept 5 bases outside the gene matches. There are 13 residues in the CDR3. CDR3 sequence: CASSGYRGDTQYF. CDR3 nucleotides: TGTGCCAGCAGTGGTTACAGGGGCGATACGCAGTATTTT.

The chain combines TRBV5-6 with TRBJ1-1; D is perhaps TRBD1 (6 bases). CDR1 and CDR2 from the germline V gene are SGHDT and YYEEEE. With 4 bases removed from V and 11 bases from J, the gap between germline ends came to 15 bases. CDR3 length: 12 amino acids. The CDR3 DNA reads TGTGCCAGCAGCGAGGGGACAACGGGGGCTTTCTTT. Amino acids: CASSEGTTGAFF.

The chain employs TRBV5-1 and TRBJ2-5; TRBD1 matches 10 bases. The V gene's germline CDR1 is SGHRS and CDR2 YFSETQ. There are 16 residues in the CDR3. J was trimmed by 4 bases and V by 0 bases; bases with no gene match: 6. CDR3 bases: TGCGCCAGCAGCTTGGCCGGGACAGGGGTTTCAGAGACCCAGTACTTC. This translates into CASSLAGTGVSETQYF.

The chain recombines TRBV6-1 with TRBJ1-5, with D tentatively TRBD1 (5 bases). The CDR3 loop spans 19 amino acids. CDR1 and CDR2 (germline): MNHNS, SASEGT. The V and J ends lost 4 bases and 0 bases respectively, with 22 bases between them. In DNA, the CDR3 is TGTGCCAGCAGTGTCCGCAGGGTCTTCAATACCGATAGCAATCAGCCCCAGCATTTT. Translating it yields CASSVRRVFNTDSNQPQHF.

This clonotype was seen a few times. This chain connects TRBV5-1 to TRBJ2-4, with 7 positions matching TRBD2. Germline CDR1 and CDR2: SGHRS and YFSETQ. This CDR3 comprises 15 residues. Unmatched junction bases numbered 7, after V lost 4 bases and J lost 3 bases. CDR3 region: CASSPWGGDKNIQYF. The CDR3 DNA reads as TGCGCCAGCAGCCCCTGGGGGGGGGACAAAAACATTCAGTACTTC. Together with reference TRBV5-1 and TRBJ2-4, the CDR3 gives the full variable domain: KAGVTQTPRYLIKTRGQQVTLSCSPISGHRSVSWYQQTPGQGLQFLFEYFSETQRNKGNFPGRFSGRQFSNSRSEMNVSTLELGDSALYLCASSPWGGDKNIQYFGAGTRLSVL.

This clonotype was detected a few times. The rearrangement uses TRBV12-3 or TRBV12-4 and TRBJ2-1; TRBD1 aligns across 7 bases. This CDR3 has 17 amino acids. After removal of 6 bases from V and 0 bases from J, the junction contained 11 bases not matched to a gene. This chain's CDR3 is CASRQGTRTSSYNEQFF. The CDR3 DNA reads as TGTGCCAGCAGACAGGGGACAAGAACAAGCTCCTACAATGAGCAGTTCTTC.

Of note for this clonotype: The junction departs from germline at one end; a sequencing error may be responsible. This sequence joins TRBV2 and TRBJ1-2; D perhaps matches TRBD1 (5 bases). CDR1 is SNHLY and CDR2 is FYNNEI in the germline V gene. This CDR3 has 14 amino acids. The CDR3: CARTLGRTFSGYSF. The CDR3 DNA reads as TGTGCCAGAACCCTGGGACGGACCTTTAGTGGCTACTCCTTC.

This clonotype came up a few times. This chain uses TRBV11-2 with TRBJ1-3, with unresolved D. V shed 1 base and J shed 4 bases, with 14 bases lying between them. Per germline, CDR1 SGHAT and CDR2 FQNNGV. This CDR3 is built from 16 residues. The CDR3 region has the DNA TGTGCCAGCAGCTTAGGTAACGCAGGATCAGGAAACACCATATATTTT. Residues: CASSLGNAGSGNTIYF.

The chain uses TRBV10-3 and TRBJ2-4; D unclear. Germline values: CDR1 ENHRY, CDR2 SYGVKD. Deletions cut 8 bases from V and 0 bases from J, with 17 bases between. CDR3 size: 16 residues. CDR3 nucleotide sequence: TGTGCCATCGGACCAGCAAATTCCTTAGCCAAAAACATTCAGTACTTC. As protein: CAIGPANSLAKNIQYF.

The chain couples TRBV7-3 to TRBJ2-2; D might be TRBD2 (7 bases). V was trimmed by 0 bases and J by 4 bases, leaving 12 bases between them. CDR1 and CDR2 (germline): SGHTA, FQGTGA. The CDR3 consists of 16 residues. CDR3 protein: CASSLTGAGATGELFF. In nucleotides, the CDR3 is TGTGCCAGCAGCTTAACAGGGGCGGGGGCCACCGGGGAGCTGTTTTTT.

This clonotype was detected only a few times. The V and J genes are TRBV9 and TRBJ2-3; the D gene could be TRBD1 or TRBD2 (7 bases each). V was cut by 0 bases and J by 4 bases, with 18 bases left in between. This CDR3 has 17 amino acids. CDR1 is SGDLS and CDR2 is YYNGEE in the germline V gene. In DNA form, the CDR3 reads TGTGCCAGCAGCGTAGGCCCCGACAGGGAGGGTGCAGATACGCAGTATTTT. Protein sequence: CASSVGPDREGADTQYF.

The chain joins TRBV20-1 to TRBJ2-7, with TRBD2 matching 11 bases. The V gene end was trimmed by 6 bases and the J gene end by 0 bases; junction bases not matched to a gene: 7. The germline V gene has CDR1 DFQATT and CDR2 SNEGSKA (reference sequence). The CDR3 contains 15 residues. Here the CDR3 reads CSAPASGRSSYEQYF. DNA for the CDR3: TGCAGTGCCCCCGCTAGCGGGAGGTCCTCCTACGAGCAGTACTTC.

Comments on this clonotype: A junction boundary mismatches the germline segment, possibly from a read error. The rearrangement uses TRBV29-1 and TRBJ2-1; 9 bases map to TRBD1. The CDR3 is made up of 15 amino acids. Germline CDR1 SQVTM, CDR2 ANQGSEA. The CDR3 sequence is CGVEVQGQGRGEQFF. CDR3 DNA: TGCGGCGTTGAAGTACAGGGACAGGGCCGGGGAGAGCAGTTCTTC.

The chain uses TRBV6-1 and TRBJ2-3; 9 bases fit TRBD1. CDR1 MNHNS and CDR2 SASEGT come from the germline V gene. The V and J ends lost 6 bases and 1 base, in that order; junction bases with no gene match: 5. This CDR3 has 15 amino acids. As DNA, the CDR3 is TGTGCCAGCAGCGACCGGGACAGGGGCACAGATACGCAGTATTTT. It encodes CASSDRDRGTDTQYF.

The V call is TRBV20-1, the J call TRBJ2-1; 7 bases fit TRBD1. Trimming took 4 bases from V and 10 from J; bases not matched to a gene: 7. CDR1 DFQATT and CDR2 SNEGSKA come from the germline V gene (reference sequence). This CDR3 comprises 12 residues. The CDR3 sequence: CSATKTGMEQFF. The CDR3 DNA reads as TGCAGTGCTACAAAGACAGGGATGGAGCAGTTCTTC.

This clonotype was detected a few times. CDR3 nucleotide sequence: TGTGCCAGCAGCTCGGAGACTAGCGGGAGCACAGATACGCAGTATTTT. Translation: CASSSETSGSTDTQYF. This chain connects TRBV7-9 to TRBJ2-3; 10 bases agree with TRBD2. The CDR3 extends over 16 amino acids. Germline loops: CDR1 SEHNR, CDR2 FQNEAQ (reference sequence). The J segment lost 0 bases and the V segment lost 4 bases, leaving 4 bases of the junction unmatched. Looking up the rest from reference TRBV7-9 and TRBJ2-3 gives the full variable domain: DTGVSQNPRHKITKRGQNVTFRCDPISEHNRLYWYRQTLGQGPEFLTYFQNEAQLEKSRLLSDRFSAERPKGSFSTLEIQRTEQGDSAMYLCASSSETSGSTDTQYFGPGTRLTVL.

This clonotype came up a few times. The chain employs TRBV7-6 and TRBJ2-7; D may correspond to TRBD1 or TRBD2 (6 bases each). The CDR3 is 15 residues long. Germline V gives CDR1 SGHVS, CDR2 FNYEAQ. Between the trimmed V and J ends, which lost 2 bases and 0 bases, there was a span of 11 bases. The CDR3 coding sequence is TGTGCCAGCAGCTTAATAGGGGGGTCCTCCTACGAGCAGTACTTC. Translation gives CASSLIGGSSYEQYF. The complete variable domain, with remaining parts taken from reference TRBV7-6 and TRBJ2-7, reads GAGVSQSPRYKVTKRGQDVALRCDPISGHVSLYWYRQALGQGPEFLTYFNYEAQQDKSGLPNDRFSAERPEGSISTLTIQRTEQRDSAMYRCASSLIGGSSYEQYFGPGTRLTVT.

In this sample, this clonotype turned up many times. V usage is TRBV4-3 and J usage is TRBJ2-7, with 9 bases that match TRBD1. The CDR3 runs 15 residues. V lost 3 bases, J lost 4 bases, and 7 bases stayed unmatched. CDR1 and CDR2 (germline): LGHNA, YSLEER. The CDR3 DNA is TGCGCCAGCAGCCAGGGGACAGGGTCCAGGTACGAGCAGTACTTC. Protein product: CASSQGTGSRYEQYF.

V and J are TRBV6-2 or TRBV6-3 and TRBJ2-5; 8 bases agree with TRBD1. V lost 8 bases, J lost 5 bases, and 10 bases stayed unmatched. CDR3 length equals 14 residues. Per germline, CDR1 MNHEY and CDR2 SVGEGT. CDR3 sequence reads: CASLTGQGIETQYF. CDR3 nucleotide sequence: TGTGCCAGCCTGACCGGACAGGGTATCGAGACCCAGTACTTC.

V and J are TRBV2 and TRBJ2-1; D may be TRBD1 (5 bases). CDR3 length: 16 amino acids. Trimming removed 3 bases at V and 3 bases at J, with 15 bases between. Germline CDR1 is SNHLY and CDR2 is FYNNEI. Here the CDR3 reads CASSEKTVFFYNEQFF. CDR3 nucleotide sequence: TGTGCCAGCAGTGAGAAGACAGTGTTTTTCTACAATGAGCAGTTCTTC.

This clonotype was counted many times. The chain employs TRBV15 and TRBJ2-5, with no clear D. Germline V lookup: CDR1 LNHNV, CDR2 YYDKDF (reference sequence). The CDR3 spans 12 residues. The V end lost 0 bases, the J end lost 7 bases, and 6 bases lay between the germline ends. The CDR3 sequence: CATSRDRGTQYF. Written as DNA, the CDR3 is TGTGCCACCAGCAGAGATCGCGGGACCCAGTACTTC.

This clonotype was recorded many times. This chain links TRBV4-3 with TRBJ2-1, with D perhaps TRBD2 (5 bases). This CDR3 has 16 amino acids. Trimming cost V 0 bases and J 2 bases, with 11 bases left between them. Germline-derived CDR1 and CDR2 are LGHNA and YSLEER. CDR3: CASSQDPGTTYNEQFF. The DNA of the CDR3 is TGCGCCAGCAGCCAAGATCCGGGAACTACCTACAATGAGCAGTTCTTC.

This clonotype was detected a few times. The chain joins TRBV20-1 to TRBJ1-5, with D unresolved. Trimming took 4 bases from V and 4 from J, leaving 5 bases between them. This CDR3 is built from 11 residues. Germline CDR1 is DFQATT and CDR2 is SNEGSKA (reference sequence). The CDR3 here is CSATNNQPQHF. CDR3 nucleotide sequence: TGCAGTGCTACCAATAATCAGCCCCAGCATTTT.